This T cell receptor beta chain is from a study of T-cell reconstitution after alpha-beta-depleted transplantation in children. Study findings and constraints: In patients about two months after transplant, alpha-beta T cells reportedly arose from several hundred expanded graft clones.

This clonotype has ten or more counts. Antigen specificity is unknown. Preparation of the TCRbeta library involved a method that used unique molecular identifiers. TCRdb reprocessed the PCR reads via MiXCR and lists one record per CDR3 protein. The sample lists a few hundred thousand distinct CDR3 sequences; about 26% were seen once. The TCR sequence derives from a girl aged 2-10 years with Fanconi anemia, due to receive a stem cell transplant. Material: PBMCs, obtained before TCRalphabeta/CD19-depleted stem cell transplant.

The CDR3 spells CSASSAYGYTF. Here the CDR3 DNA reads TGCAGTGCTAGTTCCGCCTATGGCTACACCTTC. The gene calls are TRBV20-1 and TRBJ1-2; D unclear. Per germline, CDR1 DFQATT and CDR2 SNEGSKA (reference sequence). V gave up 3 bases and J gave up 4 bases, with 6 bases separating them. The CDR3 is made up of 11 amino acids.